Here is one TCR beta chain with its context. Its matching antigen is unknown. CD45RO-negative, CCR7-positively selected cells formed the naive CD8 fraction, excluding terminally differentiated effector memory CD45RA+ cells. The data were produced by immunoSEQ multiplex PCR, yet TCRdb's version contains in-frame clones alone and is incomplete. The table shows about 2.2 million clones, with around 95% occurring only once. The sample originates from a study of shared clonotypes between healthy human individuals. Across the whole study: There were three CD4 naive, three CD4 memory, two CD8 naive and one CD8 memory plates per donor. Study results and caveats: Sharing across a few donors was seen in 4% to 6.5% of naive CD4 clonotypes. What naive subsets generally showed was a larger estimated richness than memory subsets showed. Compared with clonotypes that all four donors shared, non-shared clonotypes had lower generation probabilities.

The germline V gene encodes CDR1 MGHRA and CDR2 YSYEKL. Trimming took 0 bases from V and 2 from J, leaving 10 bases between them. CDR3 size: 16 residues. Sequenced input: naive CD8+ T cells from PBMCs. The chain recombines TRBV4-1 with TRBJ2-2, with D possibly being TRBD1 or TRBD2 (5 bases each). This TCR was sampled from a man aged 18 to 30 in good health. Some clones in this sample may be carry-over from other donors' samples. This CDR3 reads CASSQEDWDNTGELFF. The CDR3 DNA sequence: TGCGCCAGCAGCCAAGAAGACTGGGACAACACCGGGGAGCTGTTTTTT.